This T cell receptor beta chain was retrieved from a study of cytomegalovirus exposure and HLA in healthy donors. The study, taken as a whole, reports: Cytomegalovirus association was listed for about 160 TCR beta chains.

The CDR3 is 15 amino acids. CDR1 is MNHEY, CDR2 SMNVEV, per germline (reference sequence). V was clipped by 2 bases and J by 4 bases, with 11 bases between them. Notes on this clone: As yet, its antigen is unknown.

The data were produced by immunoSEQ multiplex PCR, yet TCRdb's version contains in-frame clones alone and is incomplete. The profile shows 350,000 or so clones, 86% of them singletons. This clonotype was sampled from a woman aged 18-35 years in good health and CMV-seronegative. The sample was PBMCs. The J gene is TRBJ2-2, the V gene TRBV27, with D possibly TRBD1 on 6 matching bases. This chain's CDR3 is CASSLGTIATGELFF. CDR3 nucleotides: TGTGCCAGCAGTTTAGGGACAATTGCCACCGGGGAGCTGTTTTTT.